This is a list of T cell receptor beta chains from one sample in a study of cytomegalovirus exposure and HLA in healthy donors. The protocol was immunoSEQ multiplex PCR, while the TCRdb copy is restricted to in-frame clones and leaves out a portion. The profile covers about 240,000 clones, with approximately 78% appearing a single time and around 0.44% taken by the ten largest. Sequencing input: PBMCs. These receptors came from a boy aged 5 to 17 in good health and CMV-seronegative. Each CDR3 is given without its conserved first and last residue. Fields, in order: J gene, V gene, CDR3 protein.

>TRBJ1-1|TRBV5-6
ASSLSWNTEAF
>TRBJ2-7|TRBV11-3
ASSLTGGWSEQY
>TRBJ2-7|TRBV5-1
ASSLVGGYEQY
>TRBJ1-2|TRBV28
ASSSPGGWGPGYT
>TRBJ1-2|TRBV7-9
ASSLVGQGPYGYT
>TRBJ2-1|TRBV4-2
ASSQVGGLSYNEQF
>TRBJ1-2|TRBV6-5
ASSAGNYGYT
>TRBJ1-5|TRBV7-2
ASRRAGGTQPQH
>TRBJ1-2|TRBV27
ASSSRGPLGYT
>TRBJ2-1|TRBV11-2
ASSLDPASGGRNEQF
>TRBJ2-5|TRBV6-1
ASSEAQGWGETQY
>TRBJ2-3|TRBV7-9
ASSLTEDTQY
>TRBJ2-5|TRBV11-1
ASSPRTGSQETQY
>TRBJ2-7|TRBV11-3
ASSLTTLLAGVPYEQY
>TRBJ2-5|TRBV5-1
ASSRDRDRGTQY